The clone carrying this T cell receptor beta chain was counted many times. The entry originates in a study of T cells after yellow fever vaccination. Trimming took 4 bases from V and 0 from J, leaving 6 bases between them. CDR1 is SQVTM and CDR2 is ANQGSEA in the germline V gene. The CDR3 sequence is 13 residues long. TCRdb used MiXCR to reprocess the 5' RACE reads, holding one entry per CDR3 protein. The repertoire holds 60,000 to 85,000 distinct CDR3 sequences, with around 7% as singletons. This TCR came from a man between 18 and 29 years old who received the YFV17D yellow fever vaccine. The rearrangement links TRBV29-1 to TRBJ1-4, with unresolved D. The sequencing here drew on CD8+ T cells sorted from PBMCs, taken approximately 47 days after the first yellow fever vaccination. The CDR3 DNA follows: TGCAGCGTTGCCAGCGCAACTAATGAAAAACTGTTTTTT. This gives the protein CSVASATNEKLFF. The full variable domain, completed using reference TRBV29-1 and TRBJ1-4, is SAVISQKPSRDICQRGTSLTIQCQVDSQVTMMFWYRQQPGQSLTLIATANQGSEATYESGFVIDKFPISRPNLTFSTLTVSNMSPEDSSIYLCSVASATNEKLFFGSGTQLSVL.